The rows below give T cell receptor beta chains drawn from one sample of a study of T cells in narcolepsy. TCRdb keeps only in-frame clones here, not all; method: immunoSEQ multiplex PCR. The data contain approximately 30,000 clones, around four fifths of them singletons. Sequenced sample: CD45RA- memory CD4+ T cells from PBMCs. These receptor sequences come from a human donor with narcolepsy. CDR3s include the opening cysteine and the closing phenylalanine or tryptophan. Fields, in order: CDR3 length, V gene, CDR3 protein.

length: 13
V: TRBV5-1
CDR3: CASSSLDYNEQFF

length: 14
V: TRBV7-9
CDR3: CASSLGQIQETQYF

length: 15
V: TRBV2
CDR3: CASRYRDRANQPQHF

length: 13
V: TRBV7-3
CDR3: CASSLKRNTEAFF

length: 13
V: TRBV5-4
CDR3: CASSGGGYTEAFF

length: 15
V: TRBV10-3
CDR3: CATTPQLDRRTEAFF

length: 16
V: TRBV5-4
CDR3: CASSLGADKTYNEQFF

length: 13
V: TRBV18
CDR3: CASSLNSNTEAFF

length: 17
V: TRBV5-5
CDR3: CASSRVWDRVLNQPQHF

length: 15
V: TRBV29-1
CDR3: CSVEDVKTGTGELFF

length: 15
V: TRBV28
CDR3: CASSLPGVPTYEQYF

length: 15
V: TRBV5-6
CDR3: CASSPRQSFNEKLFF

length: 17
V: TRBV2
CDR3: CASSDLITAYSNQPQHF

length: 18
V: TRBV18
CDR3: CASSRLGGTGDLNTEAFF

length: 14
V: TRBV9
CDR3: CASSSGQYTDTQYF

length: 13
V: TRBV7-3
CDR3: CASSLRGDTEAFF

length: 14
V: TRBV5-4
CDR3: CASSREAEAYGYTF

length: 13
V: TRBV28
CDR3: CASSLFGQGELFF

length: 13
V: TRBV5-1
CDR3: CASSRTSGYEQYF

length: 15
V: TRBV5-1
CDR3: CASSLDWDTTYEQYF

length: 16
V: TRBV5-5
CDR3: CASSSLRRGLNTEAFF

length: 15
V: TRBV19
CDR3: CATSRGTFSGNTIYF

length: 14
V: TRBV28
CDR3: CASSRWDQTYGYTF

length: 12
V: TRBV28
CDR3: CASSSRINEQFF

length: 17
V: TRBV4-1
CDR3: CASSQRGASGSTDTQYF

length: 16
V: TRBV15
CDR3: CATSRAAGTNTGELFF

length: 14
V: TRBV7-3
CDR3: CASSLRGQGTEAFF

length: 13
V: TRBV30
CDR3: CAWSPRPYETQYF

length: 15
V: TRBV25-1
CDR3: CASSEDGGLGETQYF

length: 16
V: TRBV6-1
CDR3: CASSEAHGTANYGYTF

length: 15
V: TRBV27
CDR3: CASSPDSLRAQPQHF

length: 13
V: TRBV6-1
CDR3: CASTPNGNSPLHF

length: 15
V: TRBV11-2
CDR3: CASSLVGTGLREQYF

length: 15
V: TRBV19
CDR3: CASSGTGGFVNEQFF

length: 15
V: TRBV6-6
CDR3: CASSYSIDITGELFF

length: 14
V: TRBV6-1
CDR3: CASSERDRGYEQYF

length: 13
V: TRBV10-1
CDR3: CASSGGQVGEQYF

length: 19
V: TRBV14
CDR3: CASSQGLAGGRVDRNEQFF

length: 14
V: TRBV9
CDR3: CASSGQGAVEKLFF

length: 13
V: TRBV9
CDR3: CASSLDSNQPQHF

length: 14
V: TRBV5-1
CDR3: CASRGQGLSGELFF

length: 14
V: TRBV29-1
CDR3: CSGGQGVNTGELFF

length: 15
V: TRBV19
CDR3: CASSIARKNGNTIYF

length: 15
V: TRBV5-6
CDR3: CASSSDRATYTEAFF

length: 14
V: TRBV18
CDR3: CASSPGDSGYGYTF

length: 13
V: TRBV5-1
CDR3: CASGPIGATEAFF

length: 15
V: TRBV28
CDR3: CASSLGGQGMKPQHF

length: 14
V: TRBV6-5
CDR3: CASSSVGATGEQFF

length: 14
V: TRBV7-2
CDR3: CASSFGQGNQPQHF

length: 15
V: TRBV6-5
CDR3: CASSSDRADTGELFF

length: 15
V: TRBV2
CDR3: CASSPWQGRNQPQHF